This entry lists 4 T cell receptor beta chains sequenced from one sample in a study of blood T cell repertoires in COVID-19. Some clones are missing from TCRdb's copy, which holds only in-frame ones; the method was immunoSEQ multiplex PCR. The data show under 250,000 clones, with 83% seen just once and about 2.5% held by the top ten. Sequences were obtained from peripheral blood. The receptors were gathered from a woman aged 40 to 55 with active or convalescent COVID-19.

The CDR3 protein is CASRTAGETNEQYF. As DNA, the CDR3 is TGTGCCAGCAGAACCGCAGGGGAGACGAACGAGCAGTACTTC. The gene calls are TRBV28 and TRBJ2-7, with D tentatively TRBD1 (6 bases). Trimming removed 6 bases at V and 5 bases at J, with 17 bases between. This CDR3 is 14 amino acids long. In germline, CDR1 is MDHEN, CDR2 SYDVKM.

Written as DNA, the CDR3 is TGTGCCAGCTCACCGAATACAGGGGCAACTAATGAAAAACTGTTTTTT. Its protein product is CASSPNTGATNEKLFF. The chain links TRBV18 to TRBJ1-4; 7 nucleotides agree with TRBD1. V trimming: 3 bases; J trimming: 0 bases; junction bases outside the gene matches: 4. Germline V CDR1 and CDR2: KGHSH, LQKENI. The CDR3 contains 16 residues.

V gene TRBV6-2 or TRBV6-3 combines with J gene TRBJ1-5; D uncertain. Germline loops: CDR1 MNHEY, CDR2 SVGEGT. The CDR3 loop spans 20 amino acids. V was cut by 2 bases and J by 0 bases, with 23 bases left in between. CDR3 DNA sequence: TGTGCCAGCAGTTACCTCCTTCGGTTGGGCGATAATTATAGCAATCAGCCCCAGCATTTT. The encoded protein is CASSYLLRLGDNYSNQPQHF.

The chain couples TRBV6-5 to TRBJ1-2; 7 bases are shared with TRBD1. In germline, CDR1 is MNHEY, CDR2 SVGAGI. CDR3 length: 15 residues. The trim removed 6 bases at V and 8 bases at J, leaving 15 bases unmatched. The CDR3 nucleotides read TGTGCCAGCAGGTCGCGTTCCGACAGGGCAGAGGGCTACACCTTC. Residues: CASRSRSDRAEGYTF.